The entry below describes one T cell receptor (delta chain). The antigen this receptor binds is unknown. No per-base quality is available; no much larger clone lies one base away. In the germline V gene, CDR1 corresponds to TSWWSYY and CDR2 to QGS. Trimmed from V: 3 bases; trimmed from J: 0 bases; junction bases lacking a gene match: 23. The CDR3 spans 22 residues, from the cysteine through the phenylalanine. Here the CDR3 DNA is all that survives: 66 bases in frame from base 1. This entry is derived from a study of human gamma delta and Vdelta1 T cells (dated by TCRdb to between 2018 and 2020). Notes on the research overall: The study examined Delta One T cells, which are Vd1+ gamma-delta T cells, as cytotoxic effectors against acute myeloid leukemia.

On the study overall, not on this receptor specifically: Delta One T cells were reported as polyclonal and as showing broad cytotoxic targeting of acute myeloid leukemia.

The library was made by PCR. This sample was sequenced with an Illumina MiSeq. Clone calls in TCRdb were regenerated from the public reads with CATT, after which identical DNA sequences shared one row. The sample table records several thousand delta-chain clones; less than 45% of these occur just once. The ten largest clones take up more than 8.5% of the sample. The chain joins TRDV1 to TRDJ1; 9 junctional bases match TRDD2. Sequencing input: Vdelta1 gamma-delta T cells from blood grown in culture (DOT cells). The sample's cell subset or site, from its label and the paper: Delta One T cells, in vitro expanded/differentiated Vd1+ gamma-delta T cells. This receptor was obtained from a human donor in good health. The CDR3 here reads CALGERGPSYSAGGFYTDKLIF. The bases read TGTGCTCTTGGGGAGAGGGGACCTTCCTACTCTGCTGGGGGCTTCTACACCGATAAACTCATCTTT.